Sequencing of this T cell receptor (beta chain) was carried out in a study of chronic HIV infection and antiretroviral therapy. Each CDR3 protein is one row after TCRdb ran MiXCR on the 5' RACE reads. The sample consists of 40,000 or so distinct CDR3 sequences, 7.5% to 9% of them appearing once. This clonotype has a count of ten or more. The source is an adult who had HIV and had not received antiretroviral therapy, or was an uninfected healthy control (not recorded which). The material sequenced was peripheral blood.

The CDR3 sequence is CASSTPSGEEAGELFF. CDR3 bases: TGTGCCAGCAGTACCCCTAGCGGGGAGGAAGCCGGGGAGCTGTTTTTT. J is TRBJ2-2 and V is TRBV6-4, with 9 bases aligning to TRBD2. Germline lookup yields CDR1 MRHNA and CDR2 SNTAGT. The CDR3 runs to 16 residues. Trimming removed 5 bases from V and 6 bases from J; junction bases left unmatched: 10.